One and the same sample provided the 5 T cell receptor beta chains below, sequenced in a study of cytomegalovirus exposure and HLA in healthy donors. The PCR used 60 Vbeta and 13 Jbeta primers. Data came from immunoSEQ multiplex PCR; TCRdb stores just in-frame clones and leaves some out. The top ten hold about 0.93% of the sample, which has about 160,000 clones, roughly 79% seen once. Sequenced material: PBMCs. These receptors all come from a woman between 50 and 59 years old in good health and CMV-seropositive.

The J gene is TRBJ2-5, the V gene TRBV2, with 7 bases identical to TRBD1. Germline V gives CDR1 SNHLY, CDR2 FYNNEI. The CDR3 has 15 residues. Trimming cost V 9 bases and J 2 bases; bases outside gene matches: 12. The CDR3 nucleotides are TGTGCCAGTATTCCGGGACAGATACCACAAGAGACCCAGTACTTC. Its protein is CASIPGQIPQETQYF.

The CDR3 DNA is TGTGCCAGCAGCTCCAACAGAAACTTATTACATGAAAAACTGTTTTTT. This translates into CASSSNRNLLHEKLFF. The rearrangement uses TRBV5-8 and TRBJ1-4, with D unclear. V dropped 3 bases and J dropped 6 bases, with 18 bases sitting between them. Germline CDR1 and CDR2: SGHTS and YDEGEE. This CDR3 is 16 amino acids long.

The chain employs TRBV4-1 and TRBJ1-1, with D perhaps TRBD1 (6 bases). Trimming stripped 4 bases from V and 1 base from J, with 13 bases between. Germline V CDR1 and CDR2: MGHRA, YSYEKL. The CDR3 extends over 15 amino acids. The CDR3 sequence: CASSRTGTTNTEAFF. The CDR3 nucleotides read TGCGCCAGCAGCCGCACTGGGACAACGAACACTGAAGCTTTCTTT.

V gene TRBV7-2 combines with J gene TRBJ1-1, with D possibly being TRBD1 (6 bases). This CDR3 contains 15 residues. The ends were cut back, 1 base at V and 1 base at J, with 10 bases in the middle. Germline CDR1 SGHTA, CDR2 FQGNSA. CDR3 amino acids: CASSLDRVSNTEAFF. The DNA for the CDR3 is TGTGCCAGCAGCTTAGACAGGGTATCGAACACTGAAGCTTTCTTT. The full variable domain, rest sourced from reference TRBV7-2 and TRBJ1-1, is GAGVSQSPSNKVTEKGKDVELRCDPISGHTALYWYRQSLGQGLEFLIYFQGNSAPDKSGLPSDRFSAERTGGSVSTLTIQRTQQEDSAVYLCASSLDRVSNTEAFFGQGTRLTVV.

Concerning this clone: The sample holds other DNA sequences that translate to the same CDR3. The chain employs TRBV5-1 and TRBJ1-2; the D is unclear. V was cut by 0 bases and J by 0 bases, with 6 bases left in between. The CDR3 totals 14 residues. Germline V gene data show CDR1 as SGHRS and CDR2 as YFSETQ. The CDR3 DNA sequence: TGCGCCAGCAGCTTGGACGCAGCTAACTATGGCTACACCTTC. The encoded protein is CASSLDAANYGYTF.